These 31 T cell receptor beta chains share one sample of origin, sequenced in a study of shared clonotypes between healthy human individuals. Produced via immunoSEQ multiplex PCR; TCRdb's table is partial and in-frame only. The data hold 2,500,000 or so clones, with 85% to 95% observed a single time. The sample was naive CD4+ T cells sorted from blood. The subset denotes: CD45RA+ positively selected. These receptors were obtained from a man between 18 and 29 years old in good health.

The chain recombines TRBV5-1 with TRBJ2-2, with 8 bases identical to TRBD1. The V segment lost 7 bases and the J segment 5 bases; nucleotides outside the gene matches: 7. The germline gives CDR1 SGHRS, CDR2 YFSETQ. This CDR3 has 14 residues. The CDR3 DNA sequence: TGCGCCAGCGGGGCAGGGGGCGCGACCGGGGAGCTGTTTTTT. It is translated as CASGAGGATGELFF.

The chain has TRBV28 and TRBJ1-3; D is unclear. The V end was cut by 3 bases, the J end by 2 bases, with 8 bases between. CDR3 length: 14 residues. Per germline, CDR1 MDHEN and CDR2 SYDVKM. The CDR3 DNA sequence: TGTGCCAGCAGTTTTATGGGGACTGGAAACACCATATATTTT. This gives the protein CASSFMGTGNTIYF.

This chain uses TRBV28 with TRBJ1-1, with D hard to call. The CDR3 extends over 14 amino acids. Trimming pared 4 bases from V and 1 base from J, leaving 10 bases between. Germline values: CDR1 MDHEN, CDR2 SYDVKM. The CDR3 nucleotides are TGTGCCAGCAGTTCCCCCTCACAGAACACTGAAGCTTTCTTT. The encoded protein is CASSSPSQNTEAFF.

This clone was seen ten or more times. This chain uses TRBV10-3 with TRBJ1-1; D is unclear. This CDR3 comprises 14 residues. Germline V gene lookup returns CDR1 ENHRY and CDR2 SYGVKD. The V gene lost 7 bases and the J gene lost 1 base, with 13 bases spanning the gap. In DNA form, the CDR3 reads TGTGCCATCACCCGCGGACCGCGGAACACTGAAGCTTTCTTT. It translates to CAITRGPRNTEAFF.

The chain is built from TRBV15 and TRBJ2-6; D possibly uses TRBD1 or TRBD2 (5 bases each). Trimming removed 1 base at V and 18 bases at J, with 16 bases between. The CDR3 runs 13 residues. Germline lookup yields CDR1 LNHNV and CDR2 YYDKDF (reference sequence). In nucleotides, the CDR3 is TGTGCCACCAGCAGAGGGGACCGACTCGCTAGGACTTTC. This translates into CATSRGDRLARTF.

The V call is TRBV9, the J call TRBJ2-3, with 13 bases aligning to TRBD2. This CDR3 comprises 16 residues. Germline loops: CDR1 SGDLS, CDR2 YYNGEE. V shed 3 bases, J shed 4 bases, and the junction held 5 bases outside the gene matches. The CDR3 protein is CASSARLAGGSDTQYF. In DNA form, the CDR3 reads TGTGCCAGCAGCGCCCGACTAGCGGGAGGTTCAGATACGCAGTATTTT.

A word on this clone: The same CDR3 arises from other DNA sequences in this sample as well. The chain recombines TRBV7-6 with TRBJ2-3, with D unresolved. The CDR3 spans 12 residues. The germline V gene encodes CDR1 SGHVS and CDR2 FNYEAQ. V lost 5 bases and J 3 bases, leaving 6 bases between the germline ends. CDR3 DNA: TGTGCCAGCAGCCCCGGGACAGATACGCAGTATTTT. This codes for CASSPGTDTQYF.

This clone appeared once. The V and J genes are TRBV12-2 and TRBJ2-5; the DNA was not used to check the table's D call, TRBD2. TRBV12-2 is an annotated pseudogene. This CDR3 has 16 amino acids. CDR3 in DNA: TGTGCAAGTCGCTTAGTTGGGGGGGATATTCAAGAGACCCAGTACTTC. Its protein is CASRLVGGDIQETQYF.

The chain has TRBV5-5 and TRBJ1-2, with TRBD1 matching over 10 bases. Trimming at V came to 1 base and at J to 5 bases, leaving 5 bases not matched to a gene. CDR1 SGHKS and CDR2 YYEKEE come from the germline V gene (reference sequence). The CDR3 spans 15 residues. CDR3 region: CASSLILGQGYGYTF. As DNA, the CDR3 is TGTGCCAGCAGCTTGATTTTGGGACAGGGGTATGGCTACACCTTC.

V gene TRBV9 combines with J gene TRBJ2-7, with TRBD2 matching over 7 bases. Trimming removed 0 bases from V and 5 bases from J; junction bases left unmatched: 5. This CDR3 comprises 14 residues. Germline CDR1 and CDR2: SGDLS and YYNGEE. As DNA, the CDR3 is TGTGCCAGCAGCGTAGGCCAGGGAGGGCACGAGCAGTACTTC. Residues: CASSVGQGGHEQYF.

This CDR3 is CASSLSGNYEQYF. The CDR3 DNA follows: TGTGCCAGCAGTTTAAGTGGGAACTACGAGCAGTACTTC. The J gene is TRBJ2-7, the V gene TRBV27; D not resolved. The ends were cut back, 2 bases at V and 3 bases at J, with 8 bases in the middle. This CDR3 has 13 residues. CDR1 and CDR2 from the germline V gene are MNHEY and SMNVEV (reference sequence).

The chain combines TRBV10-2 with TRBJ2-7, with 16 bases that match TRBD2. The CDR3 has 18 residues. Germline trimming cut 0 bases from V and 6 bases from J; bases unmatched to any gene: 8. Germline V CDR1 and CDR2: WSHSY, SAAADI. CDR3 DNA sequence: TGCGCCAGCAGTGAGTCGGGACTAGCGGGAGGGCCCCTGGGCGAGCAGTACTTC. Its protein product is CASSESGLAGGPLGEQYF.

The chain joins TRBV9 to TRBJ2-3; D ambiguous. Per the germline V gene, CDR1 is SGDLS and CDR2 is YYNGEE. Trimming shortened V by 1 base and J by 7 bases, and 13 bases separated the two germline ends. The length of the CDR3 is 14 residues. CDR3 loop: CASSVQDQLYTQYF. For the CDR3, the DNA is TGTGCCAGCAGCGTACAAGACCAACTCTATACGCAGTATTTT.

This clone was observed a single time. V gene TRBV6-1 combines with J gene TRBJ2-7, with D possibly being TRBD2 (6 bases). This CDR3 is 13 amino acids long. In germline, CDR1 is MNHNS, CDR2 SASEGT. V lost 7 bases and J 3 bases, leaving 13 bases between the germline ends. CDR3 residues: CASTVGGNYEQYF. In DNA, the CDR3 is TGTGCCAGCACGGTCGGAGGGAACTACGAGCAGTACTTC.

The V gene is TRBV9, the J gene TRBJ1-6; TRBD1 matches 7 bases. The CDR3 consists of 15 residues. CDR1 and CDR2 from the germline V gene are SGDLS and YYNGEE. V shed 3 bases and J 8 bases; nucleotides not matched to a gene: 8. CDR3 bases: TGTGCCAGCAGCGCCTCCGGGACAGAGTATTCACCCCTCCACTTT. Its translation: CASSASGTEYSPLHF. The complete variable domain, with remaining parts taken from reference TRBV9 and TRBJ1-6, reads DSGVTQTPKHLITATGQRVTLRCSPRSGDLSVYWYQQSLDQGLQFLIQYYNGEERAKGNILERFSAQQFPDLHSELNLSSLELGDSALYFCASSASGTEYSPLHFGNGTRLTVT.

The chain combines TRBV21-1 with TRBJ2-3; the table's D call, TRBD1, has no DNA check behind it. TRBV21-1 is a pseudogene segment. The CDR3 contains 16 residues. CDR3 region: CASSKHGDISTDTQYF. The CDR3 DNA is TGTGCCAGCAGCAAACACGGGGACATTAGCACAGATACGCAGTATTTT.

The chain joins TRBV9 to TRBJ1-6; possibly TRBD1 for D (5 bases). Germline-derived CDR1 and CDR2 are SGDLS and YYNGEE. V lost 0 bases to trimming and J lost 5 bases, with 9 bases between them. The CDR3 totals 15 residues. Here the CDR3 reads CASSVDQGDNSPLHF. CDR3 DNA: TGTGCCAGCAGCGTAGATCAGGGCGATAATTCACCCCTCCACTTT. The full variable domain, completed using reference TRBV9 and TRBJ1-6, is DSGVTQTPKHLITATGQRVTLRCSPRSGDLSVYWYQQSLDQGLQFLIQYYNGEERAKGNILERFSAQQFPDLHSELNLSSLELGDSALYFCASSVDQGDNSPLHFGNGTRLTVT.

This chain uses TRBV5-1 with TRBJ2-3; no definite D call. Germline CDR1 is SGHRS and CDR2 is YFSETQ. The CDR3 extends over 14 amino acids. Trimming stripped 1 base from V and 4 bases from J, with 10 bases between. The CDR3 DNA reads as TGCGCCAGCAGCTTGTCAGGCTTCGCAGATACGCAGTATTTT. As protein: CASSLSGFADTQYF.

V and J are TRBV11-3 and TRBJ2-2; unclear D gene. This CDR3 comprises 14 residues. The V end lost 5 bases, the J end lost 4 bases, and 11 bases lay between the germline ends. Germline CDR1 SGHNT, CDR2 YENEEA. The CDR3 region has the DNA TGTGCCAGCAGCCTGGACGGATTCACCGGGGAGCTGTTTTTT. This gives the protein CASSLDGFTGELFF.

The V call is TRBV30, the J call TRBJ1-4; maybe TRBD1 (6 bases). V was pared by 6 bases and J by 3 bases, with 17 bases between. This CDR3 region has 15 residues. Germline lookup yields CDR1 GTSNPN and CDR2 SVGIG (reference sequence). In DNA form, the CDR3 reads TGTGCCTGTGGGCAGGGGCGCAGCCCTAATGAAAAACTGTTTTTT. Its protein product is CACGQGRSPNEKLFF. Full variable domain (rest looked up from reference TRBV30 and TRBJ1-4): SQTIHQWPATLVQPVGSPLSLECTVEGTSNPNLYWYRQAAGRGLQLLFYSVGIGQISSEVPQNLSASRPQDRQFILSSKKLLLSDSGFYLCACGQGRSPNEKLFFGSGTQLSVL.

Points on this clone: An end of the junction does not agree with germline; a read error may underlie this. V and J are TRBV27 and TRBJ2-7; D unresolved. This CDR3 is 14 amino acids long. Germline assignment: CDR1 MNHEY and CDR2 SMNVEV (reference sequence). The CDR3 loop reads CASSLSYPPYEQYF. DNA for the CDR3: TGTGCCAGCAGTCTATCCTACCCCCCCTACGAGCAGTACTTC.

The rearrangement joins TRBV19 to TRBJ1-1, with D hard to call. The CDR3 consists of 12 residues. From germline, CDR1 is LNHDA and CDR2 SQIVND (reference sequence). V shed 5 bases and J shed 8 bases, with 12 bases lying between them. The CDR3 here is CASSPQASEAFF. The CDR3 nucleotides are TGTGCCAGTAGTCCTCAGGCCTCGGAAGCTTTCTTT.

CDR3 in DNA: TGTGCCAGCAGCGCTACAGGGGGCACTGAGACCCAGTACTTC. Translating it yields CASSATGGTETQYF. This chain joins TRBV7-2 and TRBJ2-5; TRBD1 agrees at 9 bases. CDR1 and CDR2 from the germline V gene are SGHTA and FQGNSA. This CDR3 has 14 residues. V trimming: 5 bases; J trimming: 5 bases; junction bases outside the gene matches: 6.

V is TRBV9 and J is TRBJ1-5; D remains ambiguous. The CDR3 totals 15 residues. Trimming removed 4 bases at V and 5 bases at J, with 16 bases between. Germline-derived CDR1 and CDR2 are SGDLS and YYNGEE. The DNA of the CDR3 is TGTGCCAGCAGCCCCTTAGGTCTAATCGATCAGCCCCAGCATTTT. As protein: CASSPLGLIDQPQHF. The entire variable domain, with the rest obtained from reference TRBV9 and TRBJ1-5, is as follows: DSGVTQTPKHLITATGQRVTLRCSPRSGDLSVYWYQQSLDQGLQFLIQYYNGEERAKGNILERFSAQQFPDLHSELNLSSLELGDSALYFCASSPLGLIDQPQHFGDGTRLSIL.

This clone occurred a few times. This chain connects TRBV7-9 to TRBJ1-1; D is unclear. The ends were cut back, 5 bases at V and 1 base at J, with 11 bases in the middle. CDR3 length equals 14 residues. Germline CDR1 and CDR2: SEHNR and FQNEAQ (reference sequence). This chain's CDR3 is CASSPGSKNTEAFF. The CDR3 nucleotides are TGTGCCAGCAGCCCGGGATCTAAGAACACTGAAGCTTTCTTT.

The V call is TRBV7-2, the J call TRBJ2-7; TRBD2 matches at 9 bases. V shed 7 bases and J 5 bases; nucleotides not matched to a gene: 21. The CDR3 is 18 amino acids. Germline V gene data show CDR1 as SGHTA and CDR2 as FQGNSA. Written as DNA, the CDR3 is TGTGCCAGCACCAAAGGGCGGGGGGGAACCCCGAGGAACCACGAGCAGTACTTC. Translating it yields CASTKGRGGTPRNHEQYF. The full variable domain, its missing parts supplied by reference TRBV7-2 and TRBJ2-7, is GAGVSQSPSNKVTEKGKDVELRCDPISGHTALYWYRQSLGQGLEFLIYFQGNSAPDKSGLPSDRFSAERTGGSVSTLTIQRTQQEDSAVYLCASTKGRGGTPRNHEQYFGPGTRLTVT.

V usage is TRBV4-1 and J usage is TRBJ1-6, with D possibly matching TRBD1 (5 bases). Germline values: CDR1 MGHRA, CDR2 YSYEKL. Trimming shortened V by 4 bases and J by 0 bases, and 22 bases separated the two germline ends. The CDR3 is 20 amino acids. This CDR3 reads CASSLNALGRGSSYNSPLHF. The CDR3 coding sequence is TGCGCCAGCAGCCTGAATGCCCTGGGGAGGGGAAGCTCCTATAATTCACCCCTCCACTTT.

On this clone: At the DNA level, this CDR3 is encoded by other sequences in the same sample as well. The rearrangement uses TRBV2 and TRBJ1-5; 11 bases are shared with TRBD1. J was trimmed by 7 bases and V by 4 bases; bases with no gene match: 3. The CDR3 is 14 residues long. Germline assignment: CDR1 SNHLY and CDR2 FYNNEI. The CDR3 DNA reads TGTGCCAGCAGTGGGACAGGGGGCCGACAGCCCCAGCATTTT. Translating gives CASSGTGGRQPQHF.

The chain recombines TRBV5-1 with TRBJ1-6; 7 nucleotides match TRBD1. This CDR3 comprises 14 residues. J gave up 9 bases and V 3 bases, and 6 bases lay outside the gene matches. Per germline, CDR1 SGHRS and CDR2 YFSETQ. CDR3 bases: TGCGCCAGCAGCTACCGGGACAGCACTTCACCCCTCCACTTT. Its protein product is CASSYRDSTSPLHF.

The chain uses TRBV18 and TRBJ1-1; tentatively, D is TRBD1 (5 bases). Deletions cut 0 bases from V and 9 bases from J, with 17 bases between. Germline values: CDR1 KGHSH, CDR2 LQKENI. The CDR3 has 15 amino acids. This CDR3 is CASSPPPDSTRKAFF. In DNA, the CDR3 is TGTGCCAGCTCACCACCGCCCGACAGCACGCGGAAAGCTTTCTTT.

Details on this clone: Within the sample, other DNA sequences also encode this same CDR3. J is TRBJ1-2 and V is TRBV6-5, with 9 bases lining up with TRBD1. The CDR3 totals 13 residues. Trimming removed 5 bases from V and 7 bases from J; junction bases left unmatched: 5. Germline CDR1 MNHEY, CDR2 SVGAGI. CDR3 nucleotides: TGTGCCAGCAGTAGGGACAGGGCATCTGGCTACACCTTC. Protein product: CASSRDRASGYTF.